The 9 T cell receptor beta chains below were found in one sample sequenced in a study of blood T cell repertoires in COVID-19. Profiled with immunoSEQ multiplex PCR; TCRdb holds only in-frame clones, not every one. The sample has almost 200,000 clones, roughly 90% seen once. Sequenced input: PBMCs or T cells enriched from blood (not recorded which). These receptor sequences come from a woman aged 18-29 years who had recovered from COVID-19.

This chain links TRBV28 with TRBJ1-4; TRBD1 aligns across 7 bases. Germline V lookup: CDR1 MDHEN, CDR2 SYDVKM. The CDR3 covers 19 residues. J was trimmed by 0 bases and V by 1 base; bases with no gene match: 11. CDR3 sequence (DNA): TGTGCCAGCAGTTTATATGGGACAGAAATAACCACAACTAATGAAAAACTGTTTTTT. Its protein product is CASSLYGTEITTTNEKLFF.

This clone was seen once. The chain recombines TRBV19 with TRBJ1-2; 7 bases fit TRBD1. CDR3 length: 16 amino acids. The V segment lost 7 bases and the J segment 4 bases; nucleotides outside the gene matches: 15. The germline CDR1 and CDR2 sequences are LNHDA and SQIVND (reference sequence). Here the CDR3 reads CASMGPHTGAGYGYTF. CDR3 DNA: TGTGCCAGTATGGGGCCCCATACAGGGGCAGGCTATGGCTACACCTTC.

The chain recombines TRBV7-9 with TRBJ2-4; the match to TRBD1 covers 7 bases. The CDR3 length is 13 residues. The germline CDR1 and CDR2 sequences are SEHNR and FQNEAQ (reference sequence). The V and J ends lost 5 bases and 2 bases, in that order; junction bases with no gene match: 0. CDR3 sequence: CASSRGPKNIQYF. CDR3 DNA: TGTGCCAGCAGCAGGGGGCCCAAAAACATTCAGTACTTC.

The V and J genes are TRBV2 and TRBJ2-1, with a weak D call TRBD2 (6 bases). Germline loops: CDR1 SNHLY, CDR2 FYNNEI. V was cut by 4 bases and J by 5 bases, with 18 bases left in between. This CDR3 has 16 amino acids. CDR3 DNA: TGTGCCAGCAGTGTACGCGGGGCAGGAGACCACAATGAGCAGTTCTTC. This sequence encodes CASSVRGAGDHNEQFF.

The chain links TRBV12-3 or TRBV12-4 to TRBJ2-2, with TRBD1 matching over 8 bases. The CDR3 has 13 residues. J was trimmed by 6 bases and V by 11 bases; bases with no gene match: 8. The CDR3 coding sequence is TGTGCCGCCCGACAGGGGATAGCCGGGGAGCTGTTTTTT. Residues: CAARQGIAGELFF.

The chain couples TRBV28 to TRBJ2-7, with a weak D call TRBD1 (6 bases). The CDR3 loop spans 14 amino acids. CDR1 MDHEN and CDR2 SYDVKM come from the germline V gene. The V and J ends lost 5 bases and 4 bases respectively, with 15 bases between them. CDR3 DNA: TGTGCCAGCAGTAGTGGACAGCCTCCATACGAGCAGTACTTC. Protein: CASSSGQPPYEQYF.

The V gene is TRBV29-1, the J gene TRBJ2-2; TRBD2 is a possible D gene (6 bases). V was shortened by 4 bases and J by 7 bases, with 13 bases between the two germline ends. Germline V gene sequence: CDR1 SQVTM, CDR2 ANQGSEA. The CDR3 contains 13 residues. CDR3: CSVGGVLVGELFF. The CDR3 region has the DNA TGCAGCGTTGGCGGGGTTCTTGTCGGGGAGCTGTTTTTT.

Only a few counts were recorded for this clone. Mismatch with germline at one junction end may stem from a read error. The V gene is TRBV10-2, the J gene TRBJ1-3; 9 positions match TRBD1. Germline CDR1 and CDR2: WSHSY and SAAADI. CDR3 length equals 10 residues. The CDR3: CASEGQGPDF. CDR3 sequence (DNA): TGCGCCAGCGAAGGACAGGGGCCGGATTTT.

V and J are TRBV27 and TRBJ2-5; a possible D gene is TRBD1 (6 bases). Germline CDR1 MNHEY, CDR2 SMNVEV (reference sequence). V lost 5 bases, J lost 5 bases, and 15 bases lay in between. The CDR3 covers 14 residues. The chain's CDR3 is CASSGTGYEETQYF. The CDR3 DNA sequence: TGTGCCAGCAGTGGAACAGGGTACGAGGAGACCCAGTACTTC.